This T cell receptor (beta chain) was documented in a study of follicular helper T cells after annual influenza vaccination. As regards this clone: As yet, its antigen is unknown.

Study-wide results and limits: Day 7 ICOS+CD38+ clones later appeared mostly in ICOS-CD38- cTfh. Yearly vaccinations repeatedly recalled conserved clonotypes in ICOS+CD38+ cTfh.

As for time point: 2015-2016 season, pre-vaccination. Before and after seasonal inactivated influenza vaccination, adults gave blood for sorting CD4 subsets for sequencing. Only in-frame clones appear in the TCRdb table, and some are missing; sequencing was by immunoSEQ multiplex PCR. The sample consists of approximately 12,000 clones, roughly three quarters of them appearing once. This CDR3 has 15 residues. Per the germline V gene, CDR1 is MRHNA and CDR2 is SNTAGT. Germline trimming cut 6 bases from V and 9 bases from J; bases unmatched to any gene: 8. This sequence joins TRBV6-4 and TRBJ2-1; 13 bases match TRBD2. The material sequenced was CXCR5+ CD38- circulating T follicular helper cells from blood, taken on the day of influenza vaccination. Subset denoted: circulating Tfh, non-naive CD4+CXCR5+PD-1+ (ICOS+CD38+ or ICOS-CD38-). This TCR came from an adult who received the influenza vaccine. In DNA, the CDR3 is TGTGCCAGCAGCCAACTAGCGGGGGGGCCTGGTGAGCAGTTCTTC. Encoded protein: CASSQLAGGPGEQFF.